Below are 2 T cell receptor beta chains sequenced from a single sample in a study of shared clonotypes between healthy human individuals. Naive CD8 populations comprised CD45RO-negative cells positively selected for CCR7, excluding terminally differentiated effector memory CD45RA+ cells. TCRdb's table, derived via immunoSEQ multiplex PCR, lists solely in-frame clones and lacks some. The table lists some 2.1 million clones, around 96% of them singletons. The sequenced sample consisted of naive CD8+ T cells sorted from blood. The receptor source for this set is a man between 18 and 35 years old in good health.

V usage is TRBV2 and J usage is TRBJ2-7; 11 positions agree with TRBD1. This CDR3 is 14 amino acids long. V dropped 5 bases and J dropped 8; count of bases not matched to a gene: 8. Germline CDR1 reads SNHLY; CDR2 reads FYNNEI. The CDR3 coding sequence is TGTGCCAGCAGTCCCGGGACAGGGGGGCCCAAGCAGTACTTC. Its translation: CASSPGTGGPKQYF.

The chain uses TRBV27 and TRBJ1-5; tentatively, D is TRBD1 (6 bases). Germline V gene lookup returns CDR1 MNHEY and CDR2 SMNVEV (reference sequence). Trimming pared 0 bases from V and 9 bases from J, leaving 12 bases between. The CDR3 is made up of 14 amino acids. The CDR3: CASSLSGAGGPQHF. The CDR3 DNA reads TGTGCCAGCAGTTTATCGGGGGCTGGTGGGCCCCAGCATTTT.